The 14 T cell receptor beta chains below come from one sample, sequenced in a study of T cells in Graves' hyperthyroidism and ophthalmopathy (dated by TCRdb to about 2019). Libraries came from multiplex PCR. For sequencing, an Illumina HiSeq 2000 was employed. TCR beta CDR3 regions were amplified from RNA transcripts. For the first round of RT-PCR on the TCR CDR3, the HTBI primer set was used together with the Qiagen OneStep RT-PCR kit. TCRdb trimmed public reads at Q25 via fastp, called clones via MiXCR and kept in-frame beta chains. Duplicate CDR3 protein sequences are folded into a single record with the most common DNA and genes. Recorded for this sample are around 440,000 distinct CDR3 sequences; approximately 14% of them occurred a single time. The ten largest make up approximately 8% of the sample. The sequenced sample consisted of blood. These receptors all come from a woman aged 18-35 years with Graves' hyperthyroidism.

This clonotype was seen many times. The V call is TRBV19, the J call TRBJ1-5, with 12 nucleotides matching TRBD1. CDR3 length: 17 residues. Germline CDR1 and CDR2: LNHDA and SQIVND (reference sequence). Trimming took 3 bases from V and 1 from J; bases not matched to a gene: 4. The CDR3 is CASSMGTGGRSNQPQHF. The DNA for the CDR3 is TGTGCCAGTAGTATGGGGACAGGGGGCAGGAGCAATCAGCCCCAGCATTTT.

This clonotype was detected ten times or more. This CDR3 reads CATSRDRTGGYEQYF. Here the CDR3 DNA reads TGTGCCACCAGCAGAGATCGTACAGGAGGGTACGAGCAGTACTTC. The chain has TRBV15 and TRBJ2-7; perhaps TRBD2 as D (6 bases). The V end was cut by 0 bases, the J end by 4 bases, with 13 bases between. The CDR3 contains 15 residues. Per the germline V gene, CDR1 is LNHNV and CDR2 is YYDKDF (reference sequence). The full variable domain, completed using reference TRBV15 and TRBJ2-7, is DAMVIQNPRYQVTQFGKPVTLSCSQTLNHNVMYWYQQKSSQAPKLLFHYYDKDFNNEADTPDNFQSRRPNTSFCFLDIRSPGLGDTAMYLCATSRDRTGGYEQYFGPGTRLTVT.

This clonotype was detected ten times or more. The chain recombines TRBV2 with TRBJ1-2; D ambiguous. V gave up 4 bases and J gave up 4 bases, with 13 bases separating them. CDR1 SNHLY and CDR2 FYNNEI come from the germline V gene. This CDR3 has 14 residues. The CDR3 DNA reads TGTGCCAGCAGTGTCCGGCGGGAAGCCTATGGCTACACCTTC. It is translated as CASSVRREAYGYTF.

A single count supports this clonotype. The chain uses TRBV5-6 and TRBJ2-7, with 7 positions matching TRBD2. Trimming at V came to 9 bases and at J to 3 bases, leaving 6 bases not matched to a gene. This CDR3 contains 12 residues. Germline-derived CDR1 and CDR2 are SGHDT and YYEEEE. The CDR3 region has the DNA TGTGCCAACCACGGGAGGTACTACGAGCAGTACTTC. This sequence encodes CANHGRYYEQYF.

This clonotype was recorded a few times. The V call is TRBV5-4, the J call TRBJ1-2; tentative D call: TRBD1 (5 bases). There are 14 residues in the CDR3. In germline, CDR1 is SGHNT, CDR2 YYREEE (reference sequence). Trimming cost V 3 bases and J 0 bases, with 9 bases left between them. The CDR3 DNA reads TGTGCCAGCAGCTCAGGGATGACTAACTATGGCTACACCTTC. It specifies CASSSGMTNYGYTF.

The rearrangement links TRBV19 to TRBJ2-1, with TRBD1 as a possible D gene (6 bases). Deletions cut 9 bases from V and 4 bases from J, with 13 bases between. The CDR3 loop spans 13 amino acids. Germline V CDR1 and CDR2: LNHDA, SQIVND (reference sequence). The chain's CDR3 is CASSGDPYNEQFF. The CDR3 nucleotides read TGTGCCAGCTCAGGGGATCCTTACAATGAGCAGTTCTTC.

This chain's CDR3 is CATSRERGQPNEKLFF. The CDR3 DNA sequence: TGTGCCACCAGCAGAGAAAGGGGACAACCTAATGAAAAACTGTTTTTT. The chain carries TRBV15 and TRBJ1-4; tentative D call: TRBD1 (6 bases). The V gene's germline CDR1 is LNHNV and CDR2 YYDKDF (reference sequence). The V end lost 0 bases, the J end lost 3 bases, and 11 bases lay between the germline ends. The length of the CDR3 is 16 residues.

In the case of this clonotype: This may come from a read error, since a much larger clone is one base off. This sequence joins TRBV9 and TRBJ1-6, with D maybe TRBD1 (6 bases). The CDR3 spans 14 residues. Germline CDR1 and CDR2: SGDLS and YYNGEE. Here the CDR3 DNA reads TGTACCAGCAGCCAAAGCAGGGGAAATTCACCCCTCCACTTT. Translating gives CTSSQSRGNSPLHF.

This clonotype was seen at least ten times. The rearrangement joins TRBV27 to TRBJ2-3, with D maybe TRBD2 (5 bases). The CDR3 consists of 15 residues. Germline V gives CDR1 MNHEY, CDR2 SMNVEV (reference sequence). V lost 1 base and J 0 bases, leaving 8 bases between the germline ends. CDR3 protein: CASSLFGRSTDTQYF. The CDR3 DNA follows: TGTGCCAGCAGTTTATTTGGGAGAAGCACAGATACGCAGTATTTT.

This chain links TRBV19 with TRBJ2-6; D is ambiguous. Germline lookup yields CDR1 LNHDA and CDR2 SQIVND (reference sequence). The V end was cut by 1 base, the J end by 2 bases, with 0 bases between. This CDR3 comprises 13 residues. In DNA, the CDR3 is TGTGCCAGTAGTATAGCTGGGGCCAACGTCCTGACTTTC. It yields the protein CASSIAGANVLTF.

The genes are TRBV7-2 and TRBJ2-1; TRBD2 agrees at 8 bases. Germline CDR1 and CDR2: SGHTA and FQGNSA. Trimming removed 5 bases from V and 0 bases from J; junction bases left unmatched: 18. This CDR3 spans 20 amino acids. Here the CDR3 DNA reads TGTGCCAGCAGCCCCACGGGACTAGAGAACAAAAGAGCCTCCTACAATGAGCAGTTCTTC. This sequence encodes CASSPTGLENKRASYNEQFF.

In this sample, this clonotype turned up many times. The chain uses TRBV7-9 and TRBJ2-4, with 10 nucleotides matching TRBD2. V gave up 7 bases and J gave up 1 base; unmatched junction bases: 13. CDR3 length: 18 residues. Germline V gives CDR1 SEHNR, CDR2 FQNEAQ (reference sequence). In DNA form, the CDR3 reads TGTGCCAGCACTGGGACTAGCGAGGGGGTACTGGCCAAAAACATTCAGTACTTC. Translation gives CASTGTSEGVLAKNIQYF.

This clonotype appeared once. This rearrangement joins TRBV3-1 to TRBJ2-7; no clear D. V lost 5 bases to trimming and J lost 2 bases, with 13 bases between them. Per germline, CDR1 LGHDT and CDR2 YNNKEL (reference sequence). The CDR3 is 14 amino acids. CDR3 nucleotide sequence: TGTGCCAGCAGCTCCAGGACCCAACCCTACGAGCAGTACTTC. It encodes CASSSRTQPYEQYF.

The chain is built from TRBV30 and TRBJ1-1, with no clear D. The CDR3 length is 12 residues. V lost 0 bases and J 4 bases, leaving 6 bases between the germline ends. CDR1 is GTSNPN and CDR2 is SVGIG in the germline V gene (reference sequence). The CDR3 protein is CAWSVKGTEAFF. The CDR3 nucleotides read TGTGCCTGGAGTGTAAAGGGCACTGAAGCTTTCTTT. Full variable domain (rest looked up from reference TRBV30 and TRBJ1-1): SQTIHQWPATLVQPVGSPLSLECTVEGTSNPNLYWYRQAAGRGLQLLFYSVGIGQISSEVPQNLSASRPQDRQFILSSKKLLLSDSGFYLCAWSVKGTEAFFGQGTRLTVV.